What follows is one T cell receptor beta chain and its context. Its antigen is not known. These data come from a study of T cell responses to AZD1222 COVID-19 vaccine. Clones were sequenced by immunoSEQ multiplex PCR, and TCRdb holds only the in-frame ones, with some missing. This table has 150,000 or so clones, roughly 90% appearing once. Whole-study findings and limits: Repertoire samples came only from after the peak T cell response. Baseline serology detected seropositivity in only a handful of AZD1222 recipients. Nearly half of spike-specific TCRs reportedly go after variant regions that carry no mutations.

This CDR3 has 12 amino acids. Between the trimmed V and J ends, which lost 0 bases and 8 bases, there was a span of 10 bases. Per the germline V gene, CDR1 is GTSNPN and CDR2 is SVGIG (reference sequence). This clonotype was sampled from an adult in good health. The sequences come from peripheral blood, collected on day 0 of AZD1222 vaccination. This chain links TRBV30 with TRBJ1-2; D might be TRBD1 (5 bases). CDR3 DNA sequence: TGTGCCTGGAGTGTTGGGGGTTGGGGCTACACCTTC. This sequence encodes CAWSVGGWGYTF.